Listed below are T cell receptor beta chains from one sample, sequenced in a study of blood T cell repertoires in COVID-19. The repertoire was sequenced with immunoSEQ multiplex PCR; TCRdb's copy has only in-frame clones and lacks some. The table shows 90,000 to 100,000 clones, with about 89% occurring only once. Sequenced input: peripheral blood. The receptor set was obtained from a man aged 50 to 59 with COVID-19, enrolled during active disease. CDR3s include the opening cysteine and the closing phenylalanine or tryptophan. The order of the fields is D gene, clone size, J gene, V gene, CDR3 DNA, CDR3 protein. D genes are given only for firm matches. The size field is filled for only some rows; it gives once, few, many or a size class.

d_call: TRBD1
clone_size: NA
j_call: TRBJ1-1
v_call: TRBV18
cdr3_nt: TGTGCCAGCTACAGGGGGCTGAACACTGAAGCTTTCTTT
cdr3_aa: CASYRGLNTEAFF

d_call: NA
clone_size: NA
j_call: TRBJ1-1
v_call: TRBV18
cdr3_nt: TGTGCCAGCTCACCCATGAGACAGAACACTGAAGCTTTCTTT
cdr3_aa: CASSPMRQNTEAFF

d_call: TRBD2
clone_size: NA
j_call: TRBJ2-1
v_call: TRBV6-5
cdr3_nt: TGTGCCAGCAGTCCGGGACTAGCCTCGAATGAGCAGTTCTTC
cdr3_aa: CASSPGLASNEQFF

d_call: TRBD1
clone_size: NA
j_call: TRBJ1-2
v_call: TRBV19
cdr3_nt: TGTGCCAGTAGCCCGGACAGGGGGCAAAATGGCTACACCTTC
cdr3_aa: CASSPDRGQNGYTF

d_call: TRBD1
clone_size: NA
j_call: TRBJ1-2
v_call: TRBV6-5
cdr3_nt: TGTGCCAGCAGTTACAGGGGGCTGGGAGGCTACACCTTC
cdr3_aa: CASSYRGLGGYTF

d_call: NA
clone_size: NA
j_call: TRBJ2-5
v_call: TRBV18
cdr3_nt: TGTGCCAGCTCACCAGGCAGGGGAAAGACCCAGTACTTC
cdr3_aa: CASSPGRGKTQYF

d_call: TRBD2
clone_size: NA
j_call: TRBJ2-3
v_call: TRBV15
cdr3_nt: TGTGCCACCAGCAAGAGCTGGGGACTAGCGGAGGATACGCAGTATTTT
cdr3_aa: CATSKSWGLAEDTQYF

d_call: TRBD1
clone_size: NA
j_call: TRBJ1-6
v_call: TRBV5-4
cdr3_nt: TGTGCCAGCAGCTTGGTGGGGCAGGGGGCACGATATAATTCACCCCTCCACTTT
cdr3_aa: CASSLVGQGARYNSPLHF

d_call: TRBD1
clone_size: few
j_call: TRBJ1-2
v_call: TRBV5-1
cdr3_nt: TGCGCCAGCAGAATCGGACAGGGGGGGAACTATGGCTACACCTTC
cdr3_aa: CASRIGQGGNYGYTF

d_call: NA
clone_size: NA
j_call: TRBJ2-2
v_call: TRBV9
cdr3_nt: TGTGCCAGCAGCGTAAGTCCCGGGGGTACCGGGGAGCTGTTTTTT
cdr3_aa: CASSVSPGGTGELFF

d_call: TRBD1
clone_size: NA
j_call: TRBJ1-1
v_call: TRBV29-1
cdr3_nt: TGCAGCGTCGATGACAGGGTTAGGACTGAAGCTTTCTTT
cdr3_aa: CSVDDRVRTEAFF

d_call: TRBD1
clone_size: NA
j_call: TRBJ2-2
v_call: TRBV4-1
cdr3_nt: TGCGCCAGCAGCCTAGGAGGGGACAGGAGGAACACCGGGGAGCTGTTTTTT
cdr3_aa: CASSLGGDRRNTGELFF

d_call: TRBD1
clone_size: NA
j_call: TRBJ1-4
v_call: TRBV5-8
cdr3_nt: TGTGCCAGCAGCTTCCCCGGGACAGATAATGAAAAACTGTTTTTT
cdr3_aa: CASSFPGTDNEKLFF

d_call: TRBD2
clone_size: NA
j_call: TRBJ2-5
v_call: TRBV6-2/TRBV6-3
cdr3_nt: TGTGCCAGCAGTATGCTAGCGGGGGTGGAGACCCAGTACTTC
cdr3_aa: CASSMLAGVETQYF

d_call: NA
clone_size: NA
j_call: TRBJ1-2
v_call: TRBV5-6
cdr3_nt: TGTGCCAGCAGCTGGGGGGTTCCTGCGAACTATGGCTACACCTTC
cdr3_aa: CASSWGVPANYGYTF

d_call: NA
clone_size: NA
j_call: TRBJ1-2
v_call: TRBV7-3
cdr3_nt: TGTGCCAGCAGCGTGTCAGACGGGAATGGCTACACCTTC
cdr3_aa: CASSVSDGNGYTF

d_call: NA
clone_size: NA
j_call: TRBJ1-4
v_call: TRBV15
cdr3_nt: TGTGCCACCAGCACAACCGGGACAAGTAATGAAAAACTGTTTTTT
cdr3_aa: CATSTTGTSNEKLFF

d_call: NA
clone_size: NA
j_call: TRBJ1-1
v_call: TRBV7-2
cdr3_nt: TGTGCCAGCAGCTTCGGGGTATTTAACACTGAAGCTTTCTTT
cdr3_aa: CASSFGVFNTEAFF

d_call: TRBD1
clone_size: NA
j_call: TRBJ2-6
v_call: TRBV5-1
cdr3_nt: TGCGCCAGCAGCTTGGTAGGACAGGTCCTATCTGGGGCCAACGTCCTGACTTTC
cdr3_aa: CASSLVGQVLSGANVLTF

d_call: NA
clone_size: once
j_call: TRBJ2-1
v_call: TRBV7-8
cdr3_nt: TGCGCCAGCAGCTCCCCGGACGGAGGGAATGAGCAGTTCTTC
cdr3_aa: CASSSPDGGNEQFF

d_call: NA
clone_size: NA
j_call: TRBJ2-2
v_call: TRBV6-5
cdr3_nt: TGTGCCAGCACCATAGTTGGCACCGGGGAGCTGTTTTTT
cdr3_aa: CASTIVGTGELFF

d_call: NA
clone_size: NA
j_call: TRBJ2-5
v_call: TRBV5-4
cdr3_nt: TGTGCCAGCAGCTTGTTTGGAGCCCAAGAGACCCAGTACTTC
cdr3_aa: CASSLFGAQETQYF

d_call: TRBD1
clone_size: NA
j_call: TRBJ1-4
v_call: TRBV6-5
cdr3_nt: TGTGCCAGCAGAATGGACAGGGGGCGGGAAAAACTGTTTTTT
cdr3_aa: CASRMDRGREKLFF

d_call: TRBD1
clone_size: NA
j_call: TRBJ2-7
v_call: TRBV10-1
cdr3_nt: TGCGCCAGCAGTGGTGACAGGGGATACGAGCAGTACTTC
cdr3_aa: CASSGDRGYEQYF

d_call: TRBD1
clone_size: NA
j_call: TRBJ1-5
v_call: TRBV5-5
cdr3_nt: TGTGCCAGCAGCCGGACAGGGGGCGAGTCAAGCAATCAGCCCCAGCATTTT
cdr3_aa: CASSRTGGESSNQPQHF

d_call: TRBD1
clone_size: NA
j_call: TRBJ1-5
v_call: TRBV5-1
cdr3_nt: TGCGCCAGCAGCTTGGGAACAGGGGGAAATCAGCCCCAGCATTTT
cdr3_aa: CASSLGTGGNQPQHF

d_call: NA
clone_size: few
j_call: TRBJ1-4
v_call: TRBV7-2
cdr3_nt: TGTGCCAGCAGCTTGACTGTTGGAAAACTGTTTTTT
cdr3_aa: CASSLTVGKLFF

d_call: NA
clone_size: NA
j_call: TRBJ2-2
v_call: TRBV7-3
cdr3_nt: TGTGCCAGCAGCCAGGTCCCGCAGACCGGGGAGCTGTTTTTT
cdr3_aa: CASSQVPQTGELFF

d_call: NA
clone_size: NA
j_call: TRBJ1-5
v_call: TRBV7-8
cdr3_nt: TGTGCCAGCAGCCCGTTGCGTGGACAGCACAATCAGCCCCAGCATTTT
cdr3_aa: CASSPLRGQHNQPQHF

d_call: TRBD1
clone_size: few
j_call: TRBJ1-5
v_call: TRBV7-8
cdr3_nt: TGTGCCAGCAGCTTAGCAGGGGGCTTTCAGCCCCAGCATTTT
cdr3_aa: CASSLAGGFQPQHF

d_call: TRBD1
clone_size: NA
j_call: TRBJ1-2
v_call: TRBV27
cdr3_nt: TGTGCCAGCAGTCTGATAGGGACAGCCAACTATGGCTACACCTTC
cdr3_aa: CASSLIGTANYGYTF

d_call: NA
clone_size: NA
j_call: TRBJ1-4
v_call: TRBV28
cdr3_nt: TGTGCCAGCAAGACAGCAACTAATGAAAAACTGTTTTTT
cdr3_aa: CASKTATNEKLFF

d_call: TRBD2
clone_size: once
j_call: TRBJ2-2
v_call: TRBV7-3
cdr3_nt: TGTGCCAGCAGCTTCATAGCGGGGGCGAACACCGGGGAGCTGTTTTTT
cdr3_aa: CASSFIAGANTGELFF

d_call: NA
clone_size: NA
j_call: TRBJ1-1
v_call: TRBV2
cdr3_nt: TGTGCCAGCAGGTTAGACAGTGTGGCTGAAGCTTTCTTT
cdr3_aa: CASRLDSVAEAFF

d_call: TRBD2
clone_size: NA
j_call: TRBJ2-5
v_call: TRBV5-4
cdr3_nt: TGTGCCAGCAGCTTGACTAGCGGGGGGCAAGAGACCCAGTACTTC
cdr3_aa: CASSLTSGGQETQYF

d_call: NA
clone_size: NA
j_call: TRBJ1-2
v_call: TRBV5-4
cdr3_nt: TGTGCCAGCAGCTTGGAGCCGCCATTTGGTCTCACCTTC
cdr3_aa: CASSLEPPFGLTF

d_call: NA
clone_size: NA
j_call: TRBJ2-1
v_call: TRBV11-2
cdr3_nt: TGTGCCAGCAGCTTAGAAGGGAGCCGTCTCAATGAGCAGTTCTTC
cdr3_aa: CASSLEGSRLNEQFF

d_call: NA
clone_size: NA
j_call: TRBJ1-1
v_call: TRBV3-1/TRBV3-2
cdr3_nt: TGTGCCAGCAGTCTGACAGATAACACTGAAGCTTTCTTT
cdr3_aa: CASSLTDNTEAFF

d_call: NA
clone_size: NA
j_call: TRBJ1-2
v_call: TRBV12-5
cdr3_nt: TGTGCTAGTGGTCCCTCGGCGACAGTCCTTTATGCGAAGGACTATGGCTACACCTTC
cdr3_aa: CASGPSATVLYAKDYGYTF

d_call: NA
clone_size: NA
j_call: TRBJ1-3
v_call: TRBV7-3
cdr3_nt: TGTGCCAGCAGCTTAATGGGAGCTTCTGACACCATATATTTT
cdr3_aa: CASSLMGASDTIYF

d_call: NA
clone_size: NA
j_call: TRBJ2-7
v_call: TRBV2
cdr3_nt: TGTGCCAGCAGAGAGGGCAGTAGCTACGAGCAGTACTTC
cdr3_aa: CASREGSSYEQYF